These T cell receptor beta chains were read from a single sample in a study of identical twins. TCRdb passed the 5' RACE reads through MiXCR, listing each CDR3 protein once. The top ten hold 8.8% of the sample, which has approximately 230,000 distinct CDR3 sequences, about 14% seen once. Source material: memory (CD45RO+) T cells sorted from blood. These receptors were obtained from a woman between 18 and 29 years old in good health. The CDR3 runs from the conserved cysteine through the conserved F or W. D genes are given only for firm matches. Clone size is given for some rows only: seen once, a few or many times, or a class if the clone is expanded.

d_gene: .
v_gene: TRBV5-1
abundance: once
j_gene: TRBJ1-1
CDR3nt: TGCGCCAGCAGCTGGGGAGGGGCAGGGGTAAACACTGAAGCTTTCTTT
CDR3aa: CASSWGGAGVNTEAFF

d_gene: .
v_gene: TRBV10-3
abundance: .
j_gene: TRBJ2-5
CDR3nt: TGTGCCATCCGGGAGGACAGGTCTGGGGAGACCCAGTACTTC
CDR3aa: CAIREDRSGETQYF

d_gene: .
v_gene: TRBV3-1
abundance: few
j_gene: TRBJ1-1
CDR3nt: TGTGCCAGCAGCCCATATCAGGGGACTGAAGCTTTCTTT
CDR3aa: CASSPYQGTEAFF

d_gene: .
v_gene: TRBV6-2/TRBV6-3
abundance: .
j_gene: TRBJ2-4
CDR3nt: TGTGCCAGCAGCACAAGTCAGGGCATTCAGTACTTC
CDR3aa: CASSTSQGIQYF

d_gene: TRBD2
v_gene: TRBV7-9
abundance: .
j_gene: TRBJ2-3
CDR3nt: TGTGCCGGATCAATAGCGGGGGGCACAGATACGCAGTATTTT
CDR3aa: CAGSIAGGTDTQYF

d_gene: .
v_gene: TRBV11-2
abundance: few
j_gene: TRBJ1-2
CDR3nt: TGTGCCAGCAGCCTCCTTAGTGGGAGGGAGAACTATGGCTACACCTTC
CDR3aa: CASSLLSGRENYGYTF

d_gene: .
v_gene: TRBV25-1
abundance: few
j_gene: TRBJ2-7
CDR3nt: TGTGCCAGCAGTGATTCCGAGGGGGGGTACGAGCAGTACTTC
CDR3aa: CASSDSEGGYEQYF

d_gene: .
v_gene: TRBV7-2
abundance: .
j_gene: TRBJ1-3
CDR3nt: TGTGCCAGCAGCCGAGCGAGGACACCAGGAAACACCATATATTTT
CDR3aa: CASSRARTPGNTIYF

d_gene: .
v_gene: TRBV4-3
abundance: .
j_gene: TRBJ1-2
CDR3nt: TGCGCCAGCAGTCATACTCCAGGGGCCAACTATGGCTACACCTTC
CDR3aa: CASSHTPGANYGYTF

d_gene: .
v_gene: TRBV7-6
abundance: few
j_gene: TRBJ2-1
CDR3nt: TGTGCCAGCAGCTTAGGGGGACGCGGGTACTCCTACAATGAGCAGTTCTTC
CDR3aa: CASSLGGRGYSYNEQFF

d_gene: .
v_gene: TRBV18
abundance: few
j_gene: TRBJ2-5
CDR3nt: TGTGCCAGCTCACCGACAGAGCATTGGGACCAGTACTTC
CDR3aa: CASSPTEHWDQYF

d_gene: TRBD1
v_gene: TRBV20-1
abundance: .
j_gene: TRBJ2-5
CDR3nt: TGCAGTGTTTCTACCCCGGGACAGGGCCAAGAGACCCAGTACTTC
CDR3aa: CSVSTPGQGQETQYF

d_gene: TRBD2
v_gene: TRBV7-2
abundance: few
j_gene: TRBJ2-7
CDR3nt: TGTGCCAGCAGCTCTAAGGCGGGGGGTTCCTACGAGCAGTACTTC
CDR3aa: CASSSKAGGSYEQYF

d_gene: .
v_gene: TRBV30
abundance: many
j_gene: TRBJ1-1
CDR3nt: TGTGCCTGGAGTGCTCCGGGGGAAGCTTTCTTT
CDR3aa: CAWSAPGEAFF

d_gene: .
v_gene: TRBV4-3
abundance: .
j_gene: TRBJ2-7
CDR3nt: TGCGCCAGCAGCCAAGAATTTGACGGGGGCGAGCAGTACTTC
CDR3aa: CASSQEFDGGEQYF

d_gene: TRBD2
v_gene: TRBV5-1
abundance: .
j_gene: TRBJ2-5
CDR3nt: TGCGCCAGCGCCCGCTTAGCGGGGGGGGCTGAAGAGACCCAGTACTTC
CDR3aa: CASARLAGGAEETQYF

d_gene: TRBD2
v_gene: TRBV6-1
abundance: few
j_gene: TRBJ2-2
CDR3nt: TGTGCCAGCAAAGGTAGCGGGGGCCCGAACACCGGGGAGCTGTTTTTT
CDR3aa: CASKGSGGPNTGELFF

d_gene: .
v_gene: TRBV3-1
abundance: .
j_gene: TRBJ1-3
CDR3nt: TGTGCCAGCAGCCGCAACGGGATCTCTGGAAACACCATATATTTT
CDR3aa: CASSRNGISGNTIYF

d_gene: .
v_gene: TRBV11-2
abundance: .
j_gene: TRBJ2-3
CDR3nt: TGTGCCAGCAGCTTCAGGGCAAGGGATACGCAGTATTTT
CDR3aa: CASSFRARDTQYF

d_gene: .
v_gene: TRBV20-1
abundance: few
j_gene: TRBJ2-3
CDR3nt: TGCAGTGCTAGTCCGAACACAGATACGCAGTATTTT
CDR3aa: CSASPNTDTQYF

d_gene: .
v_gene: TRBV3-1
abundance: .
j_gene: TRBJ1-1
CDR3nt: TGTGCCAGCAGCCAAGGACGACAAGAGAACACTGAAGCTTTCTTT
CDR3aa: CASSQGRQENTEAFF

d_gene: TRBD2
v_gene: TRBV7-2
abundance: .
j_gene: TRBJ2-5
CDR3nt: TGTGCCAGCAGCCTAGATAGCGGGATGGGTAAGACCCAGTACTTC
CDR3aa: CASSLDSGMGKTQYF

d_gene: .
v_gene: TRBV7-9
abundance: .
j_gene: TRBJ2-7
CDR3nt: TGTGCCAGCAGCTTCGGGGGCTACTCCTACGAGCAGTACTTC
CDR3aa: CASSFGGYSYEQYF

d_gene: TRBD1
v_gene: TRBV7-8
abundance: many
j_gene: TRBJ1-1
CDR3nt: TGTGCCAGCAGCTTAGTCCAGGGACAGAAAGCTTTCTTT
CDR3aa: CASSLVQGQKAFF

d_gene: TRBD1
v_gene: TRBV2
abundance: many
j_gene: TRBJ1-1
CDR3nt: TGTGCCAGCAGGGAGGACAGGGTAATCACTGAAGCTTTCTTT
CDR3aa: CASREDRVITEAFF

d_gene: .
v_gene: TRBV29-1
abundance: .
j_gene: TRBJ2-4
CDR3nt: TGCAGCGTGGCGGATGGACACCAAGGGTACTTC
CDR3aa: CSVADGHQGYF

d_gene: .
v_gene: TRBV20-1
abundance: .
j_gene: TRBJ2-1
CDR3nt: TGCAGTGCTATGGGTCGGAATTCCTACAATGAGCAGTTCTTC
CDR3aa: CSAMGRNSYNEQFF

d_gene: .
v_gene: TRBV12-3/TRBV12-4
abundance: many
j_gene: TRBJ1-2
CDR3nt: TGTGCCAGCACCCTAAGGGAGGGCGGGAGCTACACCTTC
CDR3aa: CASTLREGGSYTF

d_gene: .
v_gene: TRBV10-3
abundance: many
j_gene: TRBJ1-2
CDR3nt: TGTGCCATCAGTGAGGGCGGTCATGGCTACACCTTC
CDR3aa: CAISEGGHGYTF

d_gene: .
v_gene: TRBV6-1
abundance: few
j_gene: TRBJ1-1
CDR3nt: TGTGCCAGCAGGGAATCCGGTGCTGGGGGGCAGTACGCTGAAGCTTTCTTT
CDR3aa: CASRESGAGGQYAEAFF

d_gene: TRBD1
v_gene: TRBV12-3/TRBV12-4
abundance: .
j_gene: TRBJ1-6
CDR3nt: TGTGCCAGCAGTTTAGGAGGGGGCGAGACACCCCTCCACTTT
CDR3aa: CASSLGGGETPLHF

d_gene: .
v_gene: TRBV27
abundance: .
j_gene: TRBJ2-2
CDR3nt: TGTGCCAGCAGAAGTTACAGTGCCACCGGGGAGCTGTTTTTT
CDR3aa: CASRSYSATGELFF

d_gene: TRBD1
v_gene: TRBV2
abundance: many
j_gene: TRBJ2-7
CDR3nt: TGTGCCAGCAGTGAACACCGGGACAGGGGCTACGAGCAGTACTTC
CDR3aa: CASSEHRDRGYEQYF

d_gene: .
v_gene: TRBV12-3/TRBV12-4
abundance: .
j_gene: TRBJ2-1
CDR3nt: TGTGCCAGCAGTTTAGTGGCCTATGAGCAGTTCTTC
CDR3aa: CASSLVAYEQFF

d_gene: .
v_gene: TRBV5-1
abundance: many
j_gene: TRBJ1-3
CDR3nt: TGCGCCAGCAGCTTGGGCGGCGCTGGAAACACCATATATTTT
CDR3aa: CASSLGGAGNTIYF

d_gene: .
v_gene: TRBV6-1
abundance: few
j_gene: TRBJ2-7
CDR3nt: TGTGCCAGCTCCTGGGGGGCGAACTCCTACGAGCAGTACTTC
CDR3aa: CASSWGANSYEQYF